This T cell receptor (beta chain) was obtained from a study of somatic mutations in cytotoxic T cells in rheumatoid arthritis. Study-wide background: The flow sorting of some V beta antibody-stained T-cell populations reached nearly 100% purity, and the sorted populations included V beta1+ cells sequenced for TCRB.

TCRdb's table, derived via immunoSEQ multiplex PCR, lists solely in-frame clones and lacks some. In the table there are about 20,000 clones, around 84% of which are singletons. Study outcomes and limitations: In rheumatoid arthritis patients, the slight underrepresentation of TRBV07 was not adjusted for multiple comparisons. For CD8+ T-cell clonality, rheumatoid arthritis patients and age-matched healthy controls did not differ significantly.

CDR1 and CDR2 (germline): MNHEY, SMNVEV (reference sequence). Trimming left V 5 bases short and J 5 bases short, with 26 bases between. The CDR3 spans 18 residues. Flow cytometry was used to check the purity of CD4+ and CD8+ cells, which had been isolated by positive magnetic bead selection. As concerns this clone: The antigen is undetermined.

The chain combines TRBV27 with TRBJ2-3; tentatively, D is TRBD2 (5 bases). This receptor was identified in a woman aged 35 to 49 with rheumatoid arthritis. The sequencing sample was made of CD8+ T cells sorted from blood. CDR3 in amino acids: CASSPQPSFFTGIDTQYF. CDR3 sequence (DNA): TGTGCCAGCAGTCCCCAACCCTCTTTCTTCACCGGGATAGATACGCAGTATTTT.